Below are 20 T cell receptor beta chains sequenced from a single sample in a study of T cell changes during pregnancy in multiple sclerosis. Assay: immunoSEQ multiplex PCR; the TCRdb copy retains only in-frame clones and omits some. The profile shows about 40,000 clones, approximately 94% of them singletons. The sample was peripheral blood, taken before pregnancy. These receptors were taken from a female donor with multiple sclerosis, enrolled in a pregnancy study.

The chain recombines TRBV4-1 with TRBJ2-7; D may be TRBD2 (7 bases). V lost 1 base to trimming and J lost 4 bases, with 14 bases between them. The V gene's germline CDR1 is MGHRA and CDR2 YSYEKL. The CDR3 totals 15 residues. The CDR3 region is CASSQVGGRGYEQYF. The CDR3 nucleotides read TGCGCCAGCAGCCAAGTCGGGGGGCGAGGTTACGAGCAGTACTTC.

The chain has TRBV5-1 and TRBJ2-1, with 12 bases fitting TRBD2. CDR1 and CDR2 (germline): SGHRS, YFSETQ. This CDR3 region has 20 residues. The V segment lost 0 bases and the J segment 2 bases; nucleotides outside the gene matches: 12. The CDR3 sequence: CASSLGGLAGRSGTYNEQFF. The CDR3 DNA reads TGCGCCAGCAGCTTGGGGGGACTAGCGGGCCGTTCAGGGACCTACAATGAGCAGTTCTTC.

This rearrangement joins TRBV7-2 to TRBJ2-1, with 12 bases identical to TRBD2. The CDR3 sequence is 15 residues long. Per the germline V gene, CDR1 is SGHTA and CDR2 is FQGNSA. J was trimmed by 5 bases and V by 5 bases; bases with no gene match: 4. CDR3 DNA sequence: TGTGCCAGCAGCCCCAGACTAGCGGGAGACAATGAGCAGTTCTTC. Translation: CASSPRLAGDNEQFF.

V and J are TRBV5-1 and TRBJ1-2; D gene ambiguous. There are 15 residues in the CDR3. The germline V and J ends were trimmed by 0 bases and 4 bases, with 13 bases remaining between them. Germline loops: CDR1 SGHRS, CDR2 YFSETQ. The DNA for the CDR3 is TGCGCCAGCAGCTTGGCGGGAGCCGTTTCCTATGGCTACACCTTC. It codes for CASSLAGAVSYGYTF.

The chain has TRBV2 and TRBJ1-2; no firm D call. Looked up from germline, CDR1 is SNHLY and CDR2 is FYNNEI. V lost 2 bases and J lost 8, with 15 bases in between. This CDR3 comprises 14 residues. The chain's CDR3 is CASSEFVVSVGYTF. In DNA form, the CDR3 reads TGTGCCAGCAGTGAATTCGTGGTTTCGGTCGGCTACACCTTC.

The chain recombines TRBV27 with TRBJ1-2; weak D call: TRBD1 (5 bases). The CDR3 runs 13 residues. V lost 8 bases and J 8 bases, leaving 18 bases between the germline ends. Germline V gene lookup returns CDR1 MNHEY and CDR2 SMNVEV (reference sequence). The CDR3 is CASGYFRGYGYTF. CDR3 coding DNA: TGTGCCAGCGGCTACTTTAGGGGTTACGGCTACACCTTC.

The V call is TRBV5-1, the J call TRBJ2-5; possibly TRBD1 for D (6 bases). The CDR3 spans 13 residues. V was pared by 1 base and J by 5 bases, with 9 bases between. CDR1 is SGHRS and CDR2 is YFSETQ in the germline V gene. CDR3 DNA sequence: TGCGCCAGCAGCTTGCCAGGGGAGGAGACCCAGTACTTC. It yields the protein CASSLPGEETQYF.

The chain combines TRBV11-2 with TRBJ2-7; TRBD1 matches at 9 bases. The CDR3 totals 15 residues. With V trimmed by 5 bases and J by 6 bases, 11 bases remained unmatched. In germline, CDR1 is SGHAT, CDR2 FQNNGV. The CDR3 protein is CASSHKTGGRGEQYF. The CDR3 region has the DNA TGTGCCAGCAGCCACAAAACAGGGGGCAGAGGCGAGCAGTACTTC.

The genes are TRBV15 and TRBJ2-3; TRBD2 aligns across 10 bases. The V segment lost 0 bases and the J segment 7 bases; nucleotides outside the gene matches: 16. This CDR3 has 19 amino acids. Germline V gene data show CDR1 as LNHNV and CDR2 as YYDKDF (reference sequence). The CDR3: CATSRDVSSGRRGEYTQYF. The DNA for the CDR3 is TGTGCCACCAGCAGAGATGTGTCTAGCGGGAGAAGGGGTGAATATACGCAGTATTTT.

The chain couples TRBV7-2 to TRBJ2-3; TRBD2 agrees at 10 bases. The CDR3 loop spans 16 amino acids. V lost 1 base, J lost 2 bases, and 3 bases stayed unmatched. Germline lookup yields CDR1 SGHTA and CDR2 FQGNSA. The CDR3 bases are TGTGCCAGCAGCTTAGTCGGGACTAGCGCCACAGATACGCAGTATTTT. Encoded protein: CASSLVGTSATDTQYF.

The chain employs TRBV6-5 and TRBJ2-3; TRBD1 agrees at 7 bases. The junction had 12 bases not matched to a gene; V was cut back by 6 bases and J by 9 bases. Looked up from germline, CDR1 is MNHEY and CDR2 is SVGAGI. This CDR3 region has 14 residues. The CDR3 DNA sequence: TGTGCCAGCAGGGAAACCTTGGACAGGCTGACGCAGTATTTT. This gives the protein CASRETLDRLTQYF.

The CDR3 DNA reads as TGTGCCATCGCTAGCGGGAACACCGGGGAGCTGTTTTTT. It is translated as CAIASGNTGELFF. The J gene is TRBJ2-2, the V gene TRBV10-3, with 7 bases aligning to TRBD2. Trimming removed 8 bases from V and 1 base from J; junction bases left unmatched: 1. Per germline, CDR1 ENHRY and CDR2 SYGVKD. The CDR3 runs to 13 residues.

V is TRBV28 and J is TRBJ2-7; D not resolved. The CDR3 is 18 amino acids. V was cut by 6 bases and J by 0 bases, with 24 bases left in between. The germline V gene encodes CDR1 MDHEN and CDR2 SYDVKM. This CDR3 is CASSPSLTRPSNSYEQYF. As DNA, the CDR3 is TGTGCCAGCAGCCCCTCGTTAACGAGGCCGTCTAACTCCTACGAGCAGTACTTC.

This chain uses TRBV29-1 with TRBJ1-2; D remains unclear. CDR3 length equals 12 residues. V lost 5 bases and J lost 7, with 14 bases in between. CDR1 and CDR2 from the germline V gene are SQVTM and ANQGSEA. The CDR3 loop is CSVTRLEGGYTF. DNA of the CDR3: TGCAGCGTTACCCGATTGGAGGGTGGCTACACCTTC.

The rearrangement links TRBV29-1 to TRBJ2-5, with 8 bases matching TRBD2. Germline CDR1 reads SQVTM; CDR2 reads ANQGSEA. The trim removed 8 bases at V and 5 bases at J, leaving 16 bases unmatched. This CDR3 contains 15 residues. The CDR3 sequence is CSTPGPSGSRETQYF. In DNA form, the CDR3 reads TGCAGCACTCCGGGTCCCAGCGGGAGTAGGGAGACCCAGTACTTC.

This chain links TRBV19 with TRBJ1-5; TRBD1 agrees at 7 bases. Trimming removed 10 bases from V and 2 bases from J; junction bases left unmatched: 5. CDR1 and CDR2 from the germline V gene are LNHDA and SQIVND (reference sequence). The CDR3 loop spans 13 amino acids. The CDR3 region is CATHTGGNQPQHF. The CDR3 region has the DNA TGTGCCACCCACACAGGGGGCAATCAGCCCCAGCATTTT.

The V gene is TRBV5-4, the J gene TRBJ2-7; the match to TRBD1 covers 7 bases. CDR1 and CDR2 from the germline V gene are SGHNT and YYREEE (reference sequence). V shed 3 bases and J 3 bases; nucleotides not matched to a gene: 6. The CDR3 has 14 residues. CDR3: CASSSQQGFYEQYF. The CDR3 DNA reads TGTGCCAGCAGCTCCCAACAGGGGTTCTACGAGCAGTACTTC.

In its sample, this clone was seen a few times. The CDR3 loop is CAIYRGISNQPQHF. CDR3 nucleotides: TGTGCCATCTATCGGGGGATATCCAATCAGCCCCAGCATTTT. The V gene is TRBV19, the J gene TRBJ1-5; TRBD1 is a possible D gene (5 bases). The CDR3 extends over 14 amino acids. Germline assignment: CDR1 LNHDA and CDR2 SQIVND (reference sequence). V was pared by 10 bases and J by 3 bases, with 16 bases between.

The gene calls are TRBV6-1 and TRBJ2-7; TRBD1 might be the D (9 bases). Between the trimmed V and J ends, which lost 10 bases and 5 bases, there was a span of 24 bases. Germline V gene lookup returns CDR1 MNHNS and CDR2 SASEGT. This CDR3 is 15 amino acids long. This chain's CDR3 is CAIQRGGTGWDEQYF. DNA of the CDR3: TGTGCCATCCAACGGGGGGGGACAGGGTGGGACGAGCAGTACTTC.

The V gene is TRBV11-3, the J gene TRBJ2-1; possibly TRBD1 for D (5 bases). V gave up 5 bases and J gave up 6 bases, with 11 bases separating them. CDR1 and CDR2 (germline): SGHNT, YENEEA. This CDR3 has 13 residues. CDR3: CASSLRGRNEQFF. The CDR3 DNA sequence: TGTGCCAGCAGCCTTAGGGGTCGCAATGAGCAGTTCTTC.